The present T cell receptor (beta chain) was sequenced within a study of Ad26.COV2.S vaccination and SARS-CoV-2 variants. With respect to this clone: Its target is not known.

The CDR3 is 15 amino acids. From germline, CDR1 is SGHRS and CDR2 YFSETQ. Trimming removed 4 bases from V and 3 bases from J; junction bases left unmatched: 7. Repertoires were generated with immunoSEQ multiplex PCR, while TCRdb's copy carries only in-frame clones and drops some. This sample has 300,000 to 450,000 clones, with approximately 90% found just once. Points from the study as a whole: From the TCR breadth and depth analyses, total T cell responses may have been underestimated. Similar non-spike TCR breadth was observed in recipients of vaccine and of placebo.

This specimen consisted of peripheral blood, obtained after recovery from COVID-19. The chain links TRBV5-1 to TRBJ2-1; 7 positions agree with TRBD1. The clonotype was recovered from a human donor who had recovered from COVID-19. CDR3 sequence: CASSPSAGGYNEQFF. The CDR3 DNA is TGCGCCAGCAGCCCATCGGCAGGGGGCTACAATGAGCAGTTCTTC.